A selection of T cell receptor beta chains follows, all from one sample in a study of cytomegalovirus exposure and HLA in healthy donors. Assay used: immunoSEQ multiplex PCR; TCRdb lists only in-frame clones, some missing. Of about 170,000 clones detected, approximately 70% appear once; the ten largest clones hold approximately 7.1%. What was sequenced was PBMCs. The receptors here all came from a man aged 35 to 55 in good health and CMV-seropositive. Each CDR3 is given with its conserved first and last residue. Size is stated for part of the rows, as once, few or many counts, or as a class when the clone is expanded.

j_call	v_call	clone_size	cdr3_aa
TRBJ2-6	TRBV6-1	once	CATRREANVLTF
TRBJ1-6	TRBV4-1	.	CASSQEKGVFGSPLHF
TRBJ1-5	TRBV5-8	.	CASSPAQGVPQPQHF
TRBJ2-7	TRBV5-1	once	CASSFSIRDYEQYF
TRBJ2-5	TRBV7-7	.	CASSLGAGRETQYF
TRBJ1-5	TRBV27	few	CATRTGVNQPQHF
TRBJ2-6	TRBV30	.	CAWSVGSGANVLTF
TRBJ2-7	TRBV27	few	CASSKQGGEQYF
TRBJ1-5	TRBV2	.	CASSKDRAGNQPQHF
TRBJ2-5	TRBV7-3	.	CASSLQRGGRETQYF
TRBJ1-1	TRBV5-1	.	CASSLGRQGFTEAFF
TRBJ1-3	TRBV6-5	.	CASSYSAGSGNTIYF
TRBJ1-1	TRBV7-8	.	CASSLLNTEAFF
TRBJ2-1	TRBV7-2	.	CASSLARLAGEEQFF
TRBJ2-7	TRBV11-3	.	CASARGQGSYEQYF
TRBJ2-1	TRBV19	few	CASSPGQGYDEQFF
TRBJ1-3	TRBV10-3	.	CAISGRHTGRGNTIYF
TRBJ2-7	TRBV5-5	.	CASRTGSLVYEQYF
TRBJ1-4	TRBV7-2	.	CASSLARGGGKLFF
TRBJ1-6	TRBV9	.	CASSETEAYNSPLHF
TRBJ1-6	TRBV27	.	CASSPQNRGSPLHF
TRBJ1-5	TRBV7-8	.	CASSSARGSNQPQHF
TRBJ2-3	TRBV18	once	CASSPRTGRSTDTQYF
TRBJ2-1	TRBV30	.	CAWSVIGLAGSEQFF
TRBJ2-1	TRBV5-1	few	CASSPGGGGAVEQFF
TRBJ2-2	TRBV7-9	.	CASSLASSGELFF
TRBJ1-6	TRBV9	.	CASSVGKTGGNSPLHF
TRBJ1-5	TRBV15	.	CATSPHGSSNQPQHF
TRBJ2-3	TRBV4-2	few	CASSRQAGGFSDTQYF